The T cell receptor (beta chain) under discussion was sequenced for a study of blood T cell repertoires in COVID-19. In germline, CDR1 is GTSNPN, CDR2 SVGIG (reference sequence). Trimming removed 7 bases from V and 1 base from J, with 7 bases in between. The CDR3 is 12 amino acids. The method was immunoSEQ multiplex PCR; TCRdb's version includes in-frame clones alone and lacks a portion of them. The table records over 250,000 clones, 80% to 95% of them present only once. Material: peripheral blood. The source is a woman in her twenties or thirties with COVID-19, enrolled during active disease. The chain is built from TRBV30 and TRBJ2-2; no clear D gene. The CDR3: CASDLNTGELFF. Here the CDR3 DNA reads TGTGCCTCAGACTTGAACACCGGGGAGCTGTTTTTT.